This T cell receptor (beta chain) was recorded in a study of T cell responses to AZD1222 COVID-19 vaccine. The CDR3 is 12 amino acids. Trimming shortened V by 5 bases and J by 8 bases, and 10 bases separated the two germline ends. Germline CDR1 SGHAT, CDR2 FQNNGV. Data came from immunoSEQ multiplex PCR; TCRdb stores just in-frame clones and leaves some out. The data hold roughly 60,000 clones, with 75% to 85% observed a single time. Overall study results and limits: Epitopes outside B.1.351 and B.1.1.7 mutated regions reportedly drew nearly half of spike TCRs. Among vaccine-associated CD4 TCRs, coverage spanned spike, with dominance at 160-218 and 743-854. Clonal diversity was possibly underestimated; the donors were predominantly white British and more often female. The number of AZD1222 recipients seropositive at baseline was only five to seven.

Details on this clone: Its specificity is not known.

The chain is built from TRBV11-2 and TRBJ2-1; D gene uncertain. The sequences come from peripheral blood, collected on day 0 of AZD1222 vaccination. The receptor was derived from an adult in good health. DNA of the CDR3: TGTGCCAGCAGCGACTTCTTCTATGAGCAGTTCTTC. Protein product: CASSDFFYEQFF.